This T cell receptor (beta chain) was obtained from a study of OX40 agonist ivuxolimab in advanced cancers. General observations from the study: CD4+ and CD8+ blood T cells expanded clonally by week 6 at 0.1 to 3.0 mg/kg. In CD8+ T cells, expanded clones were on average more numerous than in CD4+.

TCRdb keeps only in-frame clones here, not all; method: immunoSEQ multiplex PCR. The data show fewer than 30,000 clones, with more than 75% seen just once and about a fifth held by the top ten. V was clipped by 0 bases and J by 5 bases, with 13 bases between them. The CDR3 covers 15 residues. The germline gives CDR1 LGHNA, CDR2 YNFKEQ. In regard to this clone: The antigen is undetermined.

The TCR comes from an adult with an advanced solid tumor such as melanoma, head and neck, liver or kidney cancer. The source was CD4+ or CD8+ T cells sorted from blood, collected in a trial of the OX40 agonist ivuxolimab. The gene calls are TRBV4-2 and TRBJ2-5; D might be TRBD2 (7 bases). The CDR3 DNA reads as TGTGCCAGCAGCCAAGATGGAAGGGGGGGGGAGACCCAGTACTTC. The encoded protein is CASSQDGRGGETQYF.